Listed below are T cell receptor beta chains from one sample, sequenced in a study of beta chain features in type 1 diabetes. This table comes from immunoSEQ multiplex PCR, and its TCRdb copy is limited to in-frame clones, with some not included. Of about 370,000 clones in the sample, less than 15% were seen once. The sequenced sample consisted of naive CD4+ T cells from blood. These receptors were collected from a woman between 18 and 29 years old in good health. Each CDR3 is given with its conserved first and last residue. Fields, in order: V gene, clone size, D gene, J gene, CDR3 DNA, CDR3 protein. D genes are given only for firm matches. Not all rows give a size; the values are once, few, many and, for expanded clones, a class.

TRBV28	-	-	TRBJ1-5	TGTGCCAGCAGTTTGGGGCGACCCCAGCATTTT	CASSLGRPQHF
TRBV30	-	TRBD2	TRBJ2-7	TGTGCCTGGAGTCCAGGGACTAGCCCGTACGAGCAGTACTTC	CAWSPGTSPYEQYF
TRBV27	few	TRBD2	TRBJ2-2	TGTGCCAGCAGTTTTAGCGGGCGGGAGCTGTTTTTT	CASSFSGRELFF
TRBV30	few	-	TRBJ1-2	TGTGCCTGGAGTATCTTCCAGGGTTGGGGCTATGGCTACACCTTC	CAWSIFQGWGYGYTF
TRBV19	few	-	TRBJ2-3	TGTGCCAGTAGGGCGGCTGACACAGATACGCAGTATTTT	CASRAADTDTQYF
TRBV30	-	-	TRBJ1-5	TGTGCCTGGAGTGTACAGGAAAATCAGCCCCAGCATTTT	CAWSVQENQPQHF
TRBV28	few	-	TRBJ2-7	TGTGCCAGCAGTTCTCGGCGGGGATTCAACGAGCAGTACTTC	CASSSRRGFNEQYF
TRBV2	-	-	TRBJ1-1	TGTGCCAGCAGTATCGCCCTATCCAACACTGAAGCTTTCTTT	CASSIALSNTEAFF
TRBV28	-	-	TRBJ2-1	TGTGCCAGCACGTCTCGGGAGCACCCCTACAATGAGCAGTTCTTC	CASTSREHPYNEQFF
TRBV21-1	few	-	TRBJ2-5	TGTGCCAGCAGCAGCCCGGGGGTAACCGGGCCTAAAGAGACCCAGTACTTC	CASSSPGVTGPKETQYF
TRBV5-1	-	-	TRBJ2-1	TGCGCCAGCAGCTCAGGAGAATGGAGGCAAAACAATGAGCAGTTCTTC	CASSSGEWRQNNEQFF
TRBV4-2	-	-	TRBJ2-3	TGTGCCAGCAGCCAAGAGACCTCGGCGGGTCCTGGCACAGATACGCAGTATTTT	CASSQETSAGPGTDTQYF
TRBV7-2	few	-	TRBJ2-1	TGTGCCAGCAGCTTAGCGGCCAGCGCGTCCTACAATGAGCAGTTCTTC	CASSLAASASYNEQFF
TRBV20-1	-	-	TRBJ2-1	TGCAGTGCTAGAGGCGAGAATGAGCAGTTCTTC	CSARGENEQFF
TRBV7-9	-	-	TRBJ1-5	TGTGCCAGCAGCCCCAGCGGGAGGGATGGCTATAGCAATCAGCCCCAGCATTTT	CASSPSGRDGYSNQPQHF
TRBV11-3	-	-	TRBJ2-3	TGTGCCAGCAGCTTAGGTGGGGGCGGCACAGATACGCAGTATTTT	CASSLGGGGTDTQYF
TRBV6-5	-	TRBD1	TRBJ1-1	TGTGCCAGCAGGCGGGACAGGGAGAACACTGAAGCTTTCTTT	CASRRDRENTEAFF
TRBV28	few	TRBD2	TRBJ2-1	TGTGCCAGCAGTTTCCCCAGGAGCGGGGCCCATGAGCAGTTCTTC	CASSFPRSGAHEQFF
TRBV7-2	-	TRBD2	TRBJ2-5	TGTGCCAGCAGCTTCGGACTAGCGGGAGGGCCATCAGAGACCCAGTACTTC	CASSFGLAGGPSETQYF
TRBV5-1	once	-	TRBJ2-4	TGCGCCAGCAGCTTGGAAGGGGACTCTAAAAACATTCAGTACTTC	CASSLEGDSKNIQYF
TRBV10-3	-	TRBD2	TRBJ2-3	TGTGCCATCAGTGCAGCGACTAGCGGGGGGAGAGGTGGAGATACGCAGTATTTT	CAISAATSGGRGGDTQYF
TRBV9	few	TRBD1	TRBJ2-7	TGTGCCAGCAGCACCCGACAGGGAGCGTACGAGCAGTACTTC	CASSTRQGAYEQYF
TRBV28	-	-	TRBJ2-1	TGTGCCAGCACTCCTCGGGGGTCCCAGCAGTTCTTC	CASTPRGSQQFF
TRBV7-2	few	TRBD1	TRBJ2-1	TGTGCCAGCAGCCAATATTGGACAGGGCGGGATGAGCAGTTCTTC	CASSQYWTGRDEQFF
TRBV30	few	-	TRBJ2-5	TGTGCCTGGTCCGGGACCGACGCTTGGAGGGCCCAGTACTTC	CAWSGTDAWRAQYF
TRBV29-1	few	TRBD1	TRBJ2-1	TGCAGCGTCCCCGACAGGGTGGTTTGGCGGGAGCAGTTCTTC	CSVPDRVVWREQFF
TRBV4-1	-	TRBD1	TRBJ1-5	TGCGCCAGCAGCCAAGAGGGACAGGGTCCCGATAGCAATCAGCCCCAGCATTTT	CASSQEGQGPDSNQPQHF
TRBV7-2	-	TRBD1	TRBJ1-5	TGTGCCAGCAGCTTAGAGGACAGGGGGAATCAGCCCCAGCATTTT	CASSLEDRGNQPQHF
TRBV30	-	-	TRBJ2-7	TGTGCCTGGAGTCAGGGGATCTACGAGCAGTACTTC	CAWSQGIYEQYF